What follows describes a single T cell receptor beta chain. Time point meaning: persistent/refractory GD, antithyroid drugs over 5 years with positive TRAb. Researchers made the TCR library from RNA that was extracted from PBMCs. This sample was included in a study of regulatory T cells in long-lasting Graves disease. Researchers made TCR beta libraries by using iRepertoire HTBI primers and running Arm-PCR on CDR3 regions. Original data processing: Identification yielded around 58 TRBV and 14 TRBJ segments across samples. TCRdb itself ran the multiplex PCR reads through MiXCR, one entry per CDR3 protein. TCRdb's processing, not the study's, gives the V and J calls here. The sample contains under 500,000 distinct CDR3 sequences, less than 25% of which appear only once. Per the germline V gene, CDR1 is SGDLS and CDR2 is YYNGEE. V dropped 6 bases and J dropped 0; count of bases not matched to a gene: 16. The length of the CDR3 is 18 residues.

The chain recombines TRBV9 with TRBJ1-1; TRBD1 aligns across 8 bases. The sequence was obtained from a female donor with Graves disease. This sample comprised peripheral blood mononuclear cells (PBMCs), obtained when the disease was refractory, from a patient treated with antithyroid drugs. The CDR3 nucleotides read TGTGCCAGCACCCGTCTCTCAGGGGGCGAGGGTATGAACACTGAAGCTTTCTTT. It is translated as CASTRLSGGEGMNTEAFF. Variable domain in full (rest from reference TRBV9 and TRBJ1-1): DSGVTQTPKHLITATGQRVTLRCSPRSGDLSVYWYQQSLDQGLQFLIQYYNGEERAKGNILERFSAQQFPDLHSELNLSSLELGDSALYFCASTRLSGGEGMNTEAFFGQGTRLTVV.